This is a list of T cell receptor beta chains from one sample in a study of tumor-infiltrating lymphocytes in primary liver carcinoma. TCRdb itself ran the multiplex PCR reads through MiXCR, one entry per CDR3 protein. The data contain 80,000 or so distinct CDR3 sequences, 69% of them singletons. The sequenced sample consisted of tumor-adjacent normal liver tissue. These receptors were collected from a man aged 35 to 55 with primary liver carcinoma and hepatitis B virus infection. CDR3s leave out the opening cysteine and the closing phenylalanine or tryptophan. Each record gives: V gene, CDR3 length, J gene, CDR3 protein.

v_gene: TRBV4-1; len: 13; j_gene: TRBJ2-3; CDR3aa: ASSQAGTGGDTRY
v_gene: TRBV6-2/TRBV6-3; len: 8; j_gene: TRBJ2-5; CDR3aa: ASILETQY
v_gene: TRBV28; len: 11; j_gene: TRBJ1-2; CDR3aa: VSSAGGLYAYT
v_gene: TRBV6-1; len: 16; j_gene: TRBJ2-2; CDR3aa: ASGERGGQGANIGELF
v_gene: TRBV11-2; len: 14; j_gene: TRBJ2-3; CDR3aa: ASSSHQVSRTDTQY
v_gene: TRBV29-1; len: 13; j_gene: TRBJ2-7; CDR3aa: SVEEERDGSYELY
v_gene: TRBV6-2/TRBV6-3; len: 13; j_gene: TRBJ1-5; CDR3aa: AISSRIGVNQPQH
v_gene: TRBV7-7; len: 11; j_gene: TRBJ2-3; CDR3aa: ASSPLSADTQY
v_gene: TRBV24-1; len: 13; j_gene: TRBJ2-3; CDR3aa: ATSVTGGGADTQY
v_gene: TRBV10-3; len: 14; j_gene: TRBJ2-6; CDR3aa: AISEGGSDGANVLT
v_gene: TRBV10-2; len: 12; j_gene: TRBJ1-1; CDR3aa: ASRGQHLDTEAF
v_gene: TRBV9; len: 14; j_gene: TRBJ2-3; CDR3aa: ASNVLAGGSTDTQY
v_gene: TRBV4-3; len: 13; j_gene: TRBJ1-2; CDR3aa: ASSQDFIGPYGCT
v_gene: TRBV6-5; len: 14; j_gene: TRBJ2-1; CDR3aa: ASCVTKRLGFNEQF
v_gene: TRBV5-5; len: 15; j_gene: TRBJ2-2; CDR3aa: ANSLASLGARSGELF
v_gene: TRBV5-1; len: 13; j_gene: TRBJ2-1; CDR3aa: ASSLSVVGANEQF
v_gene: TRBV28; len: 14; j_gene: TRBJ2-2; CDR3aa: ASSNREGGNTGELF
v_gene: TRBV29-1; len: 10; j_gene: TRBJ2-7; CDR3aa: NAGWGNHGQY
v_gene: TRBV5-4; len: 13; j_gene: TRBJ2-1; CDR3aa: ASSWASGRANEQF
v_gene: TRBV4-3; len: 11; j_gene: TRBJ1-6; CDR3aa: ASRQDWNSPLH
v_gene: TRBV11-2; len: 14; j_gene: TRBJ2-7; CDR3aa: VSSLEMAPKPYERY
v_gene: TRBV6-6; len: 15; j_gene: TRBJ2-4; CDR3aa: ASSHGTSGIAKNIRY